This record looks at one T cell receptor beta chain sequence and its context. Its antigen is currently unknown. The PCR contained 60 Vbeta and 13 Jbeta primers. Measured with immunoSEQ multiplex PCR; TCRdb has only the in-frame clones, and not every one. The sample gives about 100,000 clones, under 85% of which show up once; 3.5% to 5% is in the top ten. This sample was taken from a study of cytomegalovirus exposure and HLA in healthy donors. Broader study findings: Productive rates of about 90% or about 30% were seen for most TCR beta V segments in an earlier analysis.

The CDR3 length is 13 residues. CDR1 is MNHEY and CDR2 is SVGAGI in the germline V gene. V was clipped by 7 bases and J by 6 bases, with 14 bases between them. The sequence was obtained from a man aged 40-49 years in good health and CMV-seronegative. The chain combines TRBV6-5 with TRBJ2-3, with D possibly matching TRBD2 (6 bases). Sequenced sample: PBMCs. CDR3 region: CASMDGGTDTQYF. The CDR3 region has the DNA TGTGCCAGCATGGATGGGGGGACGGATACGCAGTATTTT.